This TCR beta chain comes out of a study of blood T cells in healthy people across ages. Next came a second PCR, run for about 6 to 12 cycles, which used a sample-barcoded 5' primer along with a J-beta primer mix. TCRdb recomputed calls from the 5' RACE reads with MiXCR, one row per CDR3 protein. The table includes some 1.5 million distinct CDR3 sequences, 28% detected once. The table lists this clonotype with many counts. There are 15 residues in the CDR3. J was trimmed by 5 bases and V by 6 bases; bases with no gene match: 3. The genes are TRBV12-3 or TRBV12-4 and TRBJ2-1, with TRBD2 identical over 14 bases. This receptor was obtained from a woman in her 30s in good health. The sequenced sample consisted of blood. The CDR3: CASSRGLAGDNEQFF. The CDR3 DNA reads as TGTGCCAGCAGCCGGGGACTAGCGGGAGACAATGAGCAGTTCTTC.